This T cell receptor beta chain derives from a study of human T cells and chemical hapten exposure. Study at large: Sensitization was performed using 2% DPC on a 2 cm by 2 cm upper inner arm skin site.

A single record per CDR3 protein comes from TCRdb applying MiXCR to the RACE reads. Of about 140,000 distinct CDR3 sequences listed, around 11% are singletons. The CDR3 consists of 13 residues. V dropped 1 base and J dropped 7; count of bases not matched to a gene: 0. From germline, CDR1 is MNHNS and CDR2 SASEGT. Time point described: patch test 2, 6 weeks after DPC sensitization. Treatment here: therapeutic diphenylcyclopropenone sensitization with weekly scalp DPC. The starting material, unfractionated whole blood, was used for total RNA extraction. The TCR sequence derives from a woman between 45 and 60 years old with alopecia areata. Some clones in this sample may be carry-over from other donors' samples. The chain combines TRBV6-1 with TRBJ1-5, with 8 bases aligning to TRBD1. Source: whole blood, taken in connection with sensitization to the hapten diphenylcyclopropenone (DPC). Here the CDR3 DNA reads TGTGCCAGCAGTGAAGGACAGGGGCAGCCCCAGCATTTT. Protein product: CASSEGQGQPQHF.